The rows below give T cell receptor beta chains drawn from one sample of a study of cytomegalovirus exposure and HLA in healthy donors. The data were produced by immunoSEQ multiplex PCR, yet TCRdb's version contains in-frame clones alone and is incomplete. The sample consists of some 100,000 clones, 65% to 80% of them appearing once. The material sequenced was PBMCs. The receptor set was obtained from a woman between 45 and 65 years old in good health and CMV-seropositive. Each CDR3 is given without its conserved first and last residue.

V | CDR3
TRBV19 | ASLSGSAQGTEAF
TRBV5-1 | ASSLGTGSGANVLT
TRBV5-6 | ASSLPPGAGYT
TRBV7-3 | ASSFKSPGGMSTDTQY
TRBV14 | ASSHGRGRSYT
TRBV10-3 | AIRTFFRQASNYGYT
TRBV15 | ATSRGREPQPQH
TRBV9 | ASSVQGGGSYNEQF
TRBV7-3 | ASSFGRYEQY
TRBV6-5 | ASSYSSGGTKNIQY
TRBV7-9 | ASSPGTSGSLNNEQF
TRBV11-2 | ASSYQTGSYEQY
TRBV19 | ASTETGGVGNQPQH
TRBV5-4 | ASSPPPPGLAGDTQY
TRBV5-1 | ASSLSQGRNTIY
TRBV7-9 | ASSPLTGELHGYT
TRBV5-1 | ASILGRGNTEAF
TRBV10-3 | ASSSIQETQY
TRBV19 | ASSSGLGGEAF
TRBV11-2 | ASSPGQEAFQETQY
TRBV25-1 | ASSYQGSPYEQY
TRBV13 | ASSRVVANEKLF
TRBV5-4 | ASSSQDWYNEQF
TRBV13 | ASSLGRSHEQY
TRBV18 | ASSPPGAGGNTEAF
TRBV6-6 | ASRTGVPYEQY
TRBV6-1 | ATREAPGELF
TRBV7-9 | SSSSLAGYQETQY
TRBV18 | ASSLGSEQGFRQIGYGYT
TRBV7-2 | ASSLGGHTYEQY
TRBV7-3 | ASSLPRQGIRTEAF
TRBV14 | ASSQYQGYGEKLF
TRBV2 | ASSRTGGRSGNTIY
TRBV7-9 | ASSLRGGAKNIQY
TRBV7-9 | ASSPTGSPYEQY
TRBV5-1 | ASSSYRSQRTHGYT
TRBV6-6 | ACSRVGGNEKLF
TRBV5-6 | ASSPGQGKTGELF
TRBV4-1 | ASSPLPTVLAKNIQY
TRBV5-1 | ASSLVVGEEKLF
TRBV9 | ASSVDRESYEQY
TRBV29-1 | SVGERVSEQF
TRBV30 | AWSVRGIAGSGQY
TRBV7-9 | ASSPPWWQGEDYGYT
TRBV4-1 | ASSQVPLNNEQF
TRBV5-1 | ASSAPGTQETQY
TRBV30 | AWSASQVGSNQPQH
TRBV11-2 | ASSLSRAKIEKLF
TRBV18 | ASSPEQNYGYT